A single sample gave rise to the 13 T cell receptor beta chains below, sequenced in a study of T-cell reconstitution after alpha-beta-depleted transplantation in children (dated by TCRdb to the mid-2010s). Library creation used PCR. Sequencing relied on an Illumina HiSeq 2500. To normalize quantification of the TCRbeta repertoire, the TCR libraries were built with molecular barcoding that relied on unique molecular identifiers. Starting from the raw public reads, TCRdb applied fastp trimming at Q25, assembled clones with MiXCR and retained in-frame beta chains. Under each unique CDR3 protein, matching rows form one entry showing the most common genes and DNA. The sample has hundreds of thousands of distinct CDR3 sequences on record, approximately 9.8% of them singletons. The leading ten clones occupy about a tenth of the sample. The specimen comprised PBMCs from the stem cell graft donor, sampled from the stem cell graft. These receptors came from a human donor who donated a stem cell graft to a child with SCID.

This clonotype has ten or more counts. The chain employs TRBV20-1 and TRBJ2-2; 7 positions match TRBD1. The germline gives CDR1 DFQATT, CDR2 SNEGSKA (reference sequence). CDR3 length: 15 amino acids. J was trimmed by 3 bases and V by 6 bases; bases with no gene match: 10. The CDR3: CSASVKGADTGELFF. The CDR3, as DNA: TGCAGTGCCTCCGTGAAGGGGGCGGACACCGGGGAGCTGTTTTTT.

The chain couples TRBV2 to TRBJ2-6, with D uncertain. CDR1 SNHLY and CDR2 FYNNEI come from the germline V gene. The CDR3 is 15 amino acids. V was clipped by 3 bases and J by 1 base, with 7 bases between them. CDR3 sequence reads: CASSDRSSGANVLTF. In DNA form, the CDR3 reads TGTGCCAGCAGTGATCGATCATCTGGGGCCAACGTCCTGACTTTC.

There are a few counts of this clonotype. V usage is TRBV7-2 and J usage is TRBJ1-4; D remains ambiguous. V shed 1 base and J shed 5 bases, with 8 bases lying between them. This CDR3 region has 14 residues. From germline, CDR1 is SGHTA and CDR2 FQGNSA. CDR3 region: CASSLGGSNEKLFF. CDR3 DNA: TGTGCCAGCAGCTTAGGAGGAAGCAATGAAAAACTGTTTTTT.

The chain carries TRBV3-1 and TRBJ2-3; 9 nucleotides line up with TRBD1. Germline values: CDR1 LGHDT, CDR2 YNNKEL (reference sequence). The CDR3 consists of 15 residues. V was pared by 7 bases and J by 7 bases, with 12 bases of the junction left unmatched. CDR3 DNA: TGTGCCAGCACCCAGCTGGGGACAGGGACACATACGCAGTATTTT. The encoded protein is CASTQLGTGTHTQYF.

The CDR3 here is CAISEGGDPYNEQFF. CDR3 DNA: TGTGCCATCAGTGAGGGGGGGGATCCCTACAATGAGCAGTTCTTC. The J gene is TRBJ2-1, the V gene TRBV10-3, with 7 bases lining up with TRBD2. V lost 2 bases and J lost 2; bases outside the gene matches: 3. Germline assignment: CDR1 ENHRY and CDR2 SYGVKD. The CDR3 totals 15 residues.

This clonotype has ten or more counts. The V gene is TRBV5-1, the J gene TRBJ2-7; 15 positions agree with TRBD2. The CDR3 consists of 18 residues. The ends lost 4 bases at V and 0 bases at J; junction bases unmatched: 8. Germline values: CDR1 SGHRS, CDR2 YFSETQ. The CDR3 loop is CASSPFGTSGRSSYEQYF. The CDR3 bases are TGCGCCAGCAGCCCATTCGGGACTAGCGGGAGGAGCTCCTACGAGCAGTACTTC.

In DNA, the CDR3 is TGTGCCAGCAGTTCCCTAGCGGGGGGCTCCTACGAGCAGTACTTC. It specifies CASSSLAGGSYEQYF. The rearrangement uses TRBV5-4 and TRBJ2-7, with 11 bases matching TRBD2. V lost 5 bases to trimming and J lost 0 bases; unmatched junction nucleotides: 4. The CDR3 sequence is 15 residues long. Germline lookup yields CDR1 SGHNT and CDR2 YYREEE (reference sequence). The full variable domain, its missing parts supplied by reference TRBV5-4 and TRBJ2-7, is ETGVTQSPTHLIKTRGQQVTLRCSSQSGHNTVSWYQQALGQGPQFIFQYYREEENGRGNFPPRFSGLQFPNYSSELNVNALELDDSALYLCASSSLAGGSYEQYFGPGTRLTVT.

This clonotype was seen only a few times. J is TRBJ1-2 and V is TRBV11-1, with D perhaps matching TRBD1 (6 bases). Germline V gene sequence: CDR1 SGHAT, CDR2 FQDESV (reference sequence). CDR3 length: 19 amino acids. V was trimmed by 5 bases and J by 0 bases, leaving 25 bases between them. This CDR3 is CASSPWSLDRGPTNYGYTF. In nucleotides, the CDR3 is TGTGCCAGCAGCCCTTGGTCGCTGGACAGAGGACCCACTAACTATGGCTACACCTTC.

This sequence joins TRBV14 and TRBJ2-6, with D tentatively TRBD1 (5 bases). Germline V gene data show CDR1 as SGHDN and CDR2 as FVKESK. V was cut by 0 bases and J by 1 base, with 10 bases left in between. The CDR3 runs 17 residues. In DNA form, the CDR3 reads TGTGCCAGCAGCCAAGATCGACAGATTTCTGGGGCCAACGTCCTGACTTTC. It codes for CASSQDRQISGANVLTF.

This clonotype was recorded a few times. This chain connects TRBV7-9 to TRBJ1-1, with TRBD1 matching over 8 bases. The CDR3 has 13 amino acids. Germline values: CDR1 SEHNR, CDR2 FQNEAQ (reference sequence). With 5 bases clipped from V and 3 bases from J, the junction kept 2 bases outside the gene matches. The CDR3 loop is CASSRTGYTEAFF. The DNA for the CDR3 is TGTGCCAGCAGCCGGACAGGGTACACTGAAGCTTTCTTT.

Ten or more counts support this clonotype. V usage is TRBV7-6 and J usage is TRBJ1-1; TRBD1 matches at 9 bases. Germline loops: CDR1 SGHVS, CDR2 FNYEAQ. There are 16 residues in the CDR3. The V gene end was trimmed by 0 bases and the J gene end by 0 bases; junction bases not matched to a gene: 2. The CDR3 DNA sequence: TGTGCCAGCAGCTTAGCTACAGGGGGCTTGAACACTGAAGCTTTCTTT. It codes for CASSLATGGLNTEAFF.

This clonotype has only one observation. The chain is built from TRBV12-3 or TRBV12-4 and TRBJ1-2; TRBD1 agrees at 7 bases. Trimming cost V 5 bases and J 2 bases; bases outside gene matches: 11. There are 16 residues in the CDR3. The CDR3 nucleotides read TGTGCCAGCAGTCCTTTCCTGGGGGACAGCAACTATGGCTACACCTTC. It codes for CASSPFLGDSNYGYTF.

CDR3 sequence reads: CASSFPQGTRNTEAFF. The CDR3 DNA sequence: TGTGCCAGCAGCTTCCCCCAAGGGACACGGAACACTGAAGCTTTCTTT. The chain is built from TRBV7-9 and TRBJ1-1; weak D call: TRBD1 (6 bases). Germline CDR1 reads SEHNR; CDR2 reads FQNEAQ (reference sequence). Trimming took off 3 bases at V and 1 base at J, with 15 bases between the two ends. This CDR3 is 16 amino acids long.